This TCR beta chain was recovered during a study of Siglec-9 on CD8 T cells in melanoma. In regard to this clone: The target antigen is unknown.

Sequencing used immunoSEQ multiplex PCR; TCRdb keeps in-frame clones, though not all of them. Found here are 30,000 to 45,000 clones, about 80% of them singletons; the top ten hold more than 1.5%. Whole-study results and caveats: In melanoma tumors, a Siglec-9-marked effector memory CD8+ subset reportedly appeared to accumulate.

This CDR3 spans 16 amino acids. Per germline, CDR1 SGHRS and CDR2 YFSETQ. The V segment lost 1 base and the J segment 2 bases; nucleotides outside the gene matches: 9. The source material was Siglec-9- CD8+ T cells sorted from blood. The sequence derives from a human donor in good health. The chain recombines TRBV5-1 with TRBJ2-7; TRBD1 agrees at 7 bases. CDR3 amino acids: CASSLWFLQGPYEQYF. The CDR3 nucleotides are TGCGCCAGCAGCTTGTGGTTTCTACAGGGGCCCTACGAGCAGTACTTC.